This T cell receptor (beta chain) was identified during a study of cytomegalovirus exposure and HLA in healthy donors. Primers for the PCR totalled 60 Vbeta and 13 Jbeta. TCRdb's table, derived via immunoSEQ multiplex PCR, lists solely in-frame clones and lacks some. This repertoire shows tens of thousands of clones, about 81% found once; its top ten account for around 12%. CDR1 and CDR2 (germline): SEHNR, FQNEAQ (reference sequence). The CDR3 is 11 amino acids. The germline V and J ends were trimmed by 3 bases and 9 bases, with 6 bases remaining between them. This chain uses TRBV7-9 with TRBJ2-1; no definite D call. Specimen: PBMCs. This receptor was identified in a man aged 65 to 85 in good health and CMV-seronegative. The CDR3 protein is CASSFLIEQFF. In DNA, the CDR3 is TGTGCCAGCAGCTTCCTAATTGAGCAGTTCTTC.